This T cell receptor beta chain was captured by sequencing in a study of blood T cells in healthy people across ages (dated by TCRdb to the mid-2010s). Regarding the study in general: In model experiments, roughly one uniquely barcoded TCR beta cDNA molecule per two T cells was captured by template switching. The study measured age-related changes in TCR beta repertoire diversity using deep sequencing normalized with unique cDNA molecular identifiers. Donors were grouped into four age groups: young (average approximately 15 years), middle-aged (approximately 41), aged (roughly 67) and long-lived (approximately 81). To avoid experimental bias, donors of different ages were spread randomly across the sequencing lanes. Two additional independent replicas of 1 million unique cDNA reads from the same blood draw were analyzed for two donors (one aged 18 to 30 and one aged 80 or older). Broader findings and caveats from the paper: Compared with the aged group, the long-lived group had more naive CD4+ T cells, fewer expanded clones and increased TCR diversity, suggesting age selection. Estimates of total diversity from one million sequenced T cells were regarded as lower bounds and underestimates. As age increased, observed TCR beta diversity per million T cells dropped in a roughly linear way, and a significant reduction was already evident by age around 41. Donor CMV infection status was unknown, potentially confounding age-related changes in expanded clonotypes. Since profiling was done on bulk unsorted PBMCs, naive and antigen-experienced compartments could not be conclusively compared. Observed TCR beta diversity correlated strongly with the percentage of naive T cells measured by flow cytometry.

Systemically healthy Caucasian individuals from Russia, 39 in total and aged about 6 to 100 years, were included as donors. Each donor gave 8 to 10 milliliters of peripheral blood, collected into EDTA-treated Vacutainer tubes. Ficoll-Paque density-gradient centrifugation was used to isolate PBMCs, with at least 7 million per sample. Total RNA, at least 6 micrograms per sample, was extracted from PBMCs with Trizol reagent. The percentages of naive CD45RAhigh/CD27high T cells were determined by flow cytometry on a PBMC aliquot from every donor. The CDR3 runs 14 residues from the cysteine to the phenylalanine. This entry keeps only the CDR3 DNA: 42 bases, framed from base 1. A word on this clonotype: It lacks a known antigen. Possible read error: a much larger clone is one base away.

Library preparation employed 5' RACE. The run used an Illumina HiSeq 2500. A second roughly 6 to 12 cycle PCR used a sample-barcoded 5' primer and a J-beta primer mix. Each TCR beta cDNA molecule received a unique molecular identifier from a template-switch 5' adaptor carrying 12 random nucleotides. At least 2.5 million CDR3-containing paired-end reads were obtained from each sample. First-strand cDNA was synthesized from all RNA with the Mint cDNA synthesis kit, primed by a TRBC-specific oligonucleotide. Following uracil-DNA glycosylase treatment, all cDNA underwent a first 18-cycle PCR with the universal primers M1SS and BC2_uni_R. Processing in the source paper ran as follows. For normalization, 1 million high-quality reads, each with a distinct molecular identifier, were randomly selected from each sample. Reads sharing molecular identifiers were discarded rather than binned into consensus sequences. CDR3 identification, clonotype clustering and error correction used MiTCR with a Q25 quality threshold and the strictest error-elimination algorithm. A nonparametric unseen species model using Euler transformation provided a lower-bound estimate of total TCR beta diversity. In-frame beta chains were kept once TCRdb had trimmed the public reads at Q25 with fastp and called clones with MiXCR. CDR3 protein sequences are deduplicated, and each keeps its most common genes and DNA. Clone size and V and J calls follow TCRdb, not the original study. For this sample the table gives fewer than 2,000,000 distinct CDR3 sequences, of which roughly 32% were detected only once. Of the sample, about 11% falls within the top ten clones.

The TCR originated in a young woman in good health. Here the chain combines TRBV12-3 or TRBV12-4 and TRBJ2-5, with the D segment identity uncertain. Sequences were obtained from blood. The DNA is as follows: TGTACCAGCAGTTCCGACTGGGGATATATGGAGCAGTACTTC. It is translated as CTSSSDWGYMEQYF.